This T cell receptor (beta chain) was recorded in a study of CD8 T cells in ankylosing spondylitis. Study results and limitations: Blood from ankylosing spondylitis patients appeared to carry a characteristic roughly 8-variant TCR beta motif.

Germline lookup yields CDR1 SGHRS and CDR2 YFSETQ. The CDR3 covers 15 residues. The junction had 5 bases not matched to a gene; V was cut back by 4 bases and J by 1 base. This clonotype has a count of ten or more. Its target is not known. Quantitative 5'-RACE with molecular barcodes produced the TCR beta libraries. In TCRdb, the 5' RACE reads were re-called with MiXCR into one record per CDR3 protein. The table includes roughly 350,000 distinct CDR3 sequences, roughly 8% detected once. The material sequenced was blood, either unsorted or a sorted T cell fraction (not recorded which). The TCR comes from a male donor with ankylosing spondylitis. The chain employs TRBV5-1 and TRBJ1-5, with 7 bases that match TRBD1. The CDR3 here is CASSPTTGSNQPQHF. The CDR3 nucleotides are TGCGCCAGCAGCCCCACGACAGGGAGCAATCAGCCCCAGCATTTT.